This T cell receptor (beta chain) was sequenced for a study of cytotoxic CD8 clonotypes in ibrutinib-treated CLL. Depths of 1 in 200,000 to 1 in 1 million T cells were the sequencing target. Data came from immunoSEQ multiplex PCR; TCRdb stores just in-frame clones and leaves some out. The sample has 300,000 to 350,000 clones; 70% to 80% are singletons. Notes on the study in general: Under therapy, public clonotypes either contracted or stayed stable, and they were uncommon. Investigators sampled sustained-remission and progressing patients at differing times.

Genomic DNA in an amount of around 1.8 micrograms was extracted from cryopreserved PBMCs and used for the preparation of TCR beta libraries. Points on this clone: The antigen is not known.

The specimen was PBMCs, collected before ibrutinib treatment. The receptor's source is a human donor with chronic lymphocytic leukemia.

This CDR3 reads CASRLMGQKETQYF. CDR3 sequence (DNA): TGTGCCAGTAGATTGATGGGACAGAAAGAGACCCAGTACTTC. This chain links TRBV2 with TRBJ2-5, with 7 bases matching TRBD1. J was trimmed by 3 bases and V by 9 bases; bases with no gene match: 10. Per the germline V gene, CDR1 is SNHLY and CDR2 is FYNNEI. This CDR3 is built from 14 residues.